This T cell receptor (beta chain) was sequenced in a study of shared T cell receptors in the human thymus. Libraries were prepared by immunoSEQ multiplex PCR; TCRdb keeps only in-frame clonotypes and omits some of them. The table shows 630,000 or so clones, with 87% occurring only once. This CDR3 contains 17 residues. Trimming removed 5 bases from V and 5 bases from J; junction bases left unmatched: 17. Germline CDR1 reads SGHRS; CDR2 reads YFSETQ. The sample was also linked to a second study, of human thymus T cells. As that report states: The source of the thymus tissue was resections taken during corrective heart surgery. Thymic repertoires from unrelated individuals overlapped highly, related research reported.

The chain uses TRBV5-1 and TRBJ2-5; TRBD1 matches 8 bases. The source is a boy under two years old with a congenital heart defect. Input material: thymocytes. CDR3 sequence: CASRTTPPGQELETQYF. CDR3 bases: TGCGCCAGCAGAACCACCCCACCGGGACAGGAATTGGAGACCCAGTACTTC.